A selection of T cell receptor beta chains follows, all from one sample in a study of cytomegalovirus exposure and HLA in healthy donors. The assay was immunoSEQ multiplex PCR, and TCRdb's table has in-frame clones only and misses some. The sample shows about 83,000 clones, about four fifths of them seen only once. The sample comprised PBMCs. All receptors come from a man aged 55 to 69 in good health and CMV-seronegative. CDR3s include the opening cysteine and the closing phenylalanine or tryptophan. The D gene is left open where the match is weak. Size tells how often a clone was seen (once, few, many) or the class of an expanded clone, and some rows leave it out.

NA	TRBV9	TRBJ1-2	few	TGTGCCAGCAGCGTAGGGGCCAGGGACTATGGCTACACCTTC	CASSVGARDYGYTF
NA	TRBV7-8	TRBJ2-1	once	TGTGCCAGCAGCTTCTCCCATACGGGAGGGGGCGACAATGAGCAGTTCTTC	CASSFSHTGGGDNEQFF
TRBD1	TRBV28	TRBJ1-2	few	TGTGCCAGCAGTTTGGGGACAGGGGGTTTTAAAAACTATGGCTACACCTTC	CASSLGTGGFKNYGYTF
TRBD2	TRBV6-5	TRBJ2-1	few	TGTGCCAGCAGGAGCGGGGGGATCAATGAGCAGTTCTTC	CASRSGGINEQFF
TRBD1	TRBV6-5	TRBJ1-1	NA	TGTGCCAGCAGGGGACAGAAGAACACTGAAGCTTTCTTT	CASRGQKNTEAFF
TRBD1	TRBV27	TRBJ1-4	NA	TGTGCCAGCAGTTTAATAACAGGGGTTAATGAAAAACTGTTTTTT	CASSLITGVNEKLFF
NA	TRBV14	TRBJ1-6	NA	TGTGCCAGCAGCCAAGAGACGACAGAGAATAATTCACCCCTCCACTTT	CASSQETTENNSPLHF
TRBD2	TRBV7-3	TRBJ2-7	NA	TGTGCCAGCAGCTTAACGGCGGGGGGACCCTACGAGCAGTACTTC	CASSLTAGGPYEQYF
NA	TRBV5-4	TRBJ2-5	few	TGTGCCAGCAGCTCCTCCGGGAACTTTAAGGGAGAGACCCAGTACTTC	CASSSSGNFKGETQYF
NA	TRBV6-1	TRBJ2-3	NA	TGTGCCAGCAGTGAACTTGGGGGCCCAAGAGATACGCAGTATTTT	CASSELGGPRDTQYF